This record looks at one T cell receptor beta chain sequence and its context. The study recruited people aged about 18 to 95 years across about two dozen US areas. Original analysis: The authors estimated nucleated cell counts from reference gene primer amplification. The assay was immunoSEQ multiplex PCR, and TCRdb's table has in-frame clones only and misses some. The V and J calls and clone size are taken from that table; D and trimming were inferred from the DNA. The table has about 220,000 clones, approximately 90% seen once. This CDR3 spans 15 amino acids. Losses at the gene ends were 1 base for V and 8 bases for J; bases not matched to a gene: 6. Germline CDR1 reads SEHNR; CDR2 reads FQNEAQ (reference sequence). These data belong to a study of blood T cell repertoires in COVID-19.

The sample taken for sequencing was PBMCs or T cells enriched from blood (not recorded which). The clonotype originates from a woman under 30 in a cohort exposed to, infected with or recovered from COVID-19 (not recorded which). The rearrangement links TRBV7-9 to TRBJ2-1; 9 bases line up with TRBD1. The DNA of the CDR3 is TGTGCCAGCAGCTTAGGGGACAGGGTAAGGGATGAGCAGTTCTTC. It translates to CASSLGDRVRDEQFF.